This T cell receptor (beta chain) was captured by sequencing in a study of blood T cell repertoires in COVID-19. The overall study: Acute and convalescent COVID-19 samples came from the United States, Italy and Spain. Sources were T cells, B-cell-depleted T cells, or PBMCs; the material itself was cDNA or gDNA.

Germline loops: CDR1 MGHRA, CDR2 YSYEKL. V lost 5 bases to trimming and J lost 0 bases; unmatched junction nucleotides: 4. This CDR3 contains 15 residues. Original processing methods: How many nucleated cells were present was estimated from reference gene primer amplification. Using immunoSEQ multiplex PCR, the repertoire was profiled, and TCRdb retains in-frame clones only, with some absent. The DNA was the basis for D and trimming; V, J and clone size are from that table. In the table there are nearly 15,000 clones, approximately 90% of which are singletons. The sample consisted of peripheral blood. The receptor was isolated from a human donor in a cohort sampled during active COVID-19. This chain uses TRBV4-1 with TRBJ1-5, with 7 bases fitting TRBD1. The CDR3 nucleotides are TGCGCCAGCAGCGAACAGGGGAATAGCAATCAGCCCCAGCATTTT. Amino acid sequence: CASSEQGNSNQPQHF.